This T cell receptor beta chain was recovered during a study of blood T cell repertoires in COVID-19. Study information: Donors of Cohort 3 who recovered were those that had two negative PCRs, clearance, or symptom resolution. Donors in the United States, Italy and Spain gave samples during acute or convalescent COVID-19.

Membership in each cohort depended on participant-reported clinical history. Authors' analysis steps: Reference gene primer amplification gave estimated nucleated cell counts. The table came from immunoSEQ multiplex PCR; TCRdb's copy has only in-frame clones and leaves some out. D and trimming come from the DNA, and the V and J calls and clone size come from that table. The table includes around 140,000 clones, 84% detected once. Between the trimmed V and J ends, which lost 6 bases and 6 bases, there was a span of 12 bases. CDR1 is MDHEN and CDR2 is SYDVKM in the germline V gene. The CDR3 length is 13 residues.

Sequencing input: PBMCs or T cells enriched from blood (not recorded which). The chain employs TRBV28 and TRBJ1-5, with D maybe TRBD1 (6 bases). This receptor was identified in a man aged 50-60 years in a cohort exposed to, infected with or recovered from COVID-19 (not recorded which). CDR3: CASSWTAGQPQHF. In DNA form, the CDR3 reads TGTGCCAGCAGCTGGACAGCCGGTCAGCCCCAGCATTTT.